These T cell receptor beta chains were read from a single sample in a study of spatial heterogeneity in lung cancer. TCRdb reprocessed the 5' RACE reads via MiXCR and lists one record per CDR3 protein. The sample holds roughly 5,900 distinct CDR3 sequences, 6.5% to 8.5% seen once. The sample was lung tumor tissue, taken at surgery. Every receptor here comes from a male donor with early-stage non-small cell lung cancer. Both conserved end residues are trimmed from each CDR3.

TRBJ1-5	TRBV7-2	ASSLVLWTGTRRWGNQPQH
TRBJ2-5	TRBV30	AWSAVTGPQY
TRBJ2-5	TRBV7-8	ASSLTGLGETQY
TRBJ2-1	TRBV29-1	SVGPHWQF
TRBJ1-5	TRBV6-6	ASSYRGQGNQPQH
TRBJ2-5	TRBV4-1	ASSQSSTGKETQY
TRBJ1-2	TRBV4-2	ASSQDRGRGYT
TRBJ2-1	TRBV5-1	ASMDRSSYNEQF
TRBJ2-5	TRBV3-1	ASSQTSGPQETQY
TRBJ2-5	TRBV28	ASSSRRSGFQETQY
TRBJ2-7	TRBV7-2	ASSQGPYEQY
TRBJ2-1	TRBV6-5	ASSYLSARGEQF
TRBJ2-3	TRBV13	ASSLEGLAGGVTDTQY
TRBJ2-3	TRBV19	ASVGRSGGTDTQY
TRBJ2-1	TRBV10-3	ASGGGGSRGNEQF
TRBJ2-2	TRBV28	ASSSVWTGPHTGELF
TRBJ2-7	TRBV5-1	ASSLRPSYEQY
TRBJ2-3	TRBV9	ASSPGTSGSTDTQY
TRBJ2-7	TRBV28	ASTGPGQGPYEQY
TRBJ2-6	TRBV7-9	ASSPGTAGANVLT
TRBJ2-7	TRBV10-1	ASSEHRAGEQY
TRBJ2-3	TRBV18	ASSPVGLGPDTQY
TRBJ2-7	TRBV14	ASSQVFHEQY
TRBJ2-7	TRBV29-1	SVGPGNEQY
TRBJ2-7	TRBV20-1	SARVRDGGALWEQY
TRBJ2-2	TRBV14	ASSQRDLFTGELF
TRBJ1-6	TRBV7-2	ASSLKGQGGNSPLH
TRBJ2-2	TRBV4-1	ASSQERGGGTGELF
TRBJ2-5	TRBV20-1	SARVPGTGRQETQY
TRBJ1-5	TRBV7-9	ASSPGQGSNQPQH
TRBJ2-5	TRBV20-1	SARVYGLVTQY
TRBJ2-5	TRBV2	ASSPGPGEQETQY
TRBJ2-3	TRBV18	ASSRDRMGTDTQY
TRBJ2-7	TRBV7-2	ASSLAGTGRNEQY
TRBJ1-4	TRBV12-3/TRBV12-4	ASSARQGEKLF
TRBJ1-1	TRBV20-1	SATKSQGPMNTEAF
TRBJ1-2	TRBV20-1	GLGIYGYT
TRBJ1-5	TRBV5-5	ASSLLGQQNQPQH
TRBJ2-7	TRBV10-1	ASSDLFRGPHEQY
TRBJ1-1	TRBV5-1	ASSSTAKGNTEAF
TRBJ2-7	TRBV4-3	ASSQGYTYEQY
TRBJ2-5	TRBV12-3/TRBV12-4	ASSLVYPQETQY
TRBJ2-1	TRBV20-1	SAMSGSYNEQF
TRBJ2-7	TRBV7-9	ASSLADVQRGQLDYEQY
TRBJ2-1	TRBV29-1	SVVTGFAYNEQF